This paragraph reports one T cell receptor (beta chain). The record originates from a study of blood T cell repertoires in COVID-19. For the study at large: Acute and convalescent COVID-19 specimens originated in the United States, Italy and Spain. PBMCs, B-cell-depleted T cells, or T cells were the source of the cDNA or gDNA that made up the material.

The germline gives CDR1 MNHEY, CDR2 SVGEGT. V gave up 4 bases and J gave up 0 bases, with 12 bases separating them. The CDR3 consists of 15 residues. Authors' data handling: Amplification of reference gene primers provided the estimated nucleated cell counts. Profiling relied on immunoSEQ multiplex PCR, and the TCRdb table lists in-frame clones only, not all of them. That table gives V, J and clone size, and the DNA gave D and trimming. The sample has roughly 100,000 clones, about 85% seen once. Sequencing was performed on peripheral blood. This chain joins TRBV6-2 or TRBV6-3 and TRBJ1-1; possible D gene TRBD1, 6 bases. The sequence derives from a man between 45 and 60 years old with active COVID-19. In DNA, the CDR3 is TGTGCCAGCAGTTCCCCGGGGGGCATGAACACTGAAGCTTTCTTT. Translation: CASSSPGGMNTEAFF.